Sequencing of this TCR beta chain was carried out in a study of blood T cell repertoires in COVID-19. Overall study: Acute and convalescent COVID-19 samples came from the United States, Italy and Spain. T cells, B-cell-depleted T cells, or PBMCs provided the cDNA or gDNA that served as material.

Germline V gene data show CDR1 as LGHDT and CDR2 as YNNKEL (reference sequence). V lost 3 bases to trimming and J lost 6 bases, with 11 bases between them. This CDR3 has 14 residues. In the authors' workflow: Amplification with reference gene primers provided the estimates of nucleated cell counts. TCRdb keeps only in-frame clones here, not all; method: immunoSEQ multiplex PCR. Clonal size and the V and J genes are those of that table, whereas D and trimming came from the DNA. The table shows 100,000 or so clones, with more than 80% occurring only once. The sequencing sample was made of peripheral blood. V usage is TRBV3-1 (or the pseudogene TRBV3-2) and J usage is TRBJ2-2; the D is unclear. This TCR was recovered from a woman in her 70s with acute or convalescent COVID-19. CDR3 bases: TGTGCCAGCAGCCACCCCCTAGGTTCCGGGGAGCTGTTTTTT. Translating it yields CASSHPLGSGELFF.